Many counts were recorded for the clone carrying this TCR beta chain. Its target is unknown. Germline CDR1 is SGHTA and CDR2 is FQGNSA. CDR3 size: 16 residues. The V gene lost 4 bases and the J gene lost 5 bases, with 20 bases spanning the gap. This sample is part of a study of T cell repertoires in cytomegalovirus infection. Across the whole study: Public TCR beta signatures provided an indication of both CMV infection and a matching HLA type. Whole-study results and caveats: The study identified carriers of CMV plus the relevant HLA from cumulative public TCR beta family frequency.

Each CDR3 protein is one row after TCRdb ran MiXCR on the reads. In the table there are about 360,000 distinct CDR3 sequences, about a sixth of which are singletons. This TCR was recovered from a human donor in good health (CMV status not recorded). Some clones in this sample may be carry-over from other donors' samples. Sequenced input: PBMCs. The chain joins TRBV7-2 to TRBJ2-5; D might be TRBD2 (7 bases). The CDR3 coding sequence is TGTGCCAGCAGCTCGTCTCCGGGGGGCTGGGTCGAGACCCAGTACTTC. This translates into CASSSSPGGWVETQYF.